These 18 T cell receptor beta chains were all obtained from the same sample, sequenced in a study of identical twins. TCRdb processed the 5' RACE reads anew with MiXCR; each CDR3 protein has one entry. Of over 550,000 distinct CDR3 sequences listed, under 8.5% are singletons. The same data also went into a second study, on yellow fever vaccine responses in identical twins.

Material: PBMCs. These receptors were collected from a woman aged 18 to 35 in good health.

The chain employs TRBV11-1 and TRBJ2-3; D tentatively fits TRBD1 or TRBD2 (5 bases each). The CDR3 consists of 20 residues. Germline V lookup: CDR1 SGHAT, CDR2 FQDESV (reference sequence). V dropped 2 bases and J dropped 2 bases, with 26 bases sitting between them. The CDR3 is CASSLRGRTSGGLATDTQYF. The CDR3 DNA reads as TGTGCCAGCAGCTTACGGGGTCGGACATCGGGTGGACTCGCCACAGATACGCAGTATTTT.

J is TRBJ1-1 and V is TRBV4-1, with a weak D call TRBD1 (5 bases). Germline CDR1 and CDR2: MGHRA and YSYEKL. The CDR3 contains 18 residues. Trimming left V 0 bases short and J 1 base short, with 18 bases between. CDR3 in DNA: TGCGCCAGCAGCCAAGAACCGGCGGGGGTTGGTACGAACACTGAAGCTTTCTTT. Its protein is CASSQEPAGVGTNTEAFF.

V and J are TRBV6-5 and TRBJ2-1; no definite D call. Trimming stripped 0 bases from V and 0 bases from J, with 6 bases between. Per germline, CDR1 MNHEY and CDR2 SVGAGI. This CDR3 region has 15 residues. CDR3 loop: CASSYSPGSYNEQFF. The CDR3 DNA sequence: TGTGCCAGCAGTTACTCCCCGGGCTCCTACAATGAGCAGTTCTTC.

This sequence joins TRBV20-1 and TRBJ2-1, with 8 nucleotides matching TRBD2. After removal of 3 bases from V and 4 bases from J, the junction contained 8 bases not matched to a gene. This CDR3 comprises 15 residues. From germline, CDR1 is DFQATT and CDR2 SNEGSKA (reference sequence). In DNA form, the CDR3 reads TGCAGTGCTAGCGGGAGCGGGAGAGGTTACAATGAGCAGTTCTTC. Amino acid sequence: CSASGSGRGYNEQFF.

The V and J genes are TRBV2 and TRBJ2-7; 8 bases align to TRBD1. This CDR3 region has 15 residues. Looked up from germline, CDR1 is SNHLY and CDR2 is FYNNEI. The J segment lost 3 bases and the V segment lost 2 bases, leaving 6 bases of the junction unmatched. This chain's CDR3 is CASSEYGTGDYEQYF. The CDR3 region has the DNA TGTGCCAGCAGTGAATATGGGACAGGCGACTACGAGCAGTACTTC.

This clonotype was counted between two and nine times. This chain connects TRBV6-2 or TRBV6-3 to TRBJ2-7; perhaps TRBD1 as D (5 bases). Germline CDR1 MNHEY, CDR2 SVGEGT. CDR3 size: 13 residues. V was trimmed by 3 bases and J by 3 bases, leaving 9 bases between them. The CDR3, as DNA: TGTGCCAGCAGTTATGCAGGGTACTACGAGCAGTACTTC. Translation: CASSYAGYYEQYF.

V gene TRBV6-5 combines with J gene TRBJ2-1; weak D call: TRBD2 (6 bases). V lost 2 bases and J lost 0, with 11 bases in between. Germline CDR1 is MNHEY and CDR2 is SVGAGI. This CDR3 region has 16 residues. The CDR3 DNA follows: TGTGCCAGCAGTTACCTCCTCGGGAGCTCCTACAATGAGCAGTTCTTC. This sequence encodes CASSYLLGSSYNEQFF.

This clonotype was counted ten times or more. The gene calls are TRBV5-1 and TRBJ2-1; D unclear. The V end lost 4 bases, the J end lost 6 bases, and 8 bases lay between the germline ends. Looked up from germline, CDR1 is SGHRS and CDR2 is YFSETQ. This CDR3 has 12 residues. CDR3 DNA sequence: TGCGCCAGCAGCCCCAACAGCAATGAGCAGTTCTTC. Translating it yields CASSPNSNEQFF.

The table lists this clonotype with many counts. The chain links TRBV3-1 to TRBJ2-3; 9 bases map to TRBD1. The V gene end was trimmed by 4 bases and the J gene end by 0 bases; junction bases not matched to a gene: 5. From germline, CDR1 is LGHDT and CDR2 YNNKEL (reference sequence). The CDR3 length is 16 residues. The CDR3 protein is CASSLAGTGSTDTQYF. CDR3 bases: TGTGCCAGCAGCCTAGCCGGGACAGGGAGCACAGATACGCAGTATTTT.

The chain has TRBV4-1 and TRBJ1-6, with D unclear. CDR1 MGHRA and CDR2 YSYEKL come from the germline V gene. Trimming removed 2 bases from V and 12 bases from J, with 8 bases in between. CDR3 length: 12 residues. The CDR3 here is CASSQPPQPLHF. CDR3 nucleotides: TGCGCCAGCAGCCAACCTCCCCAACCCCTCCACTTT.

V gene TRBV15 combines with J gene TRBJ2-3; D is unresolved. Looked up from germline, CDR1 is LNHNV and CDR2 is YYDKDF (reference sequence). V was cut by 10 bases and J by 0 bases, with 14 bases left in between. This CDR3 contains 14 residues. The CDR3, as DNA: TGTGCCATTTCGCGGACCCGTAGCACAGATACGCAGTATTTT. This encodes CAISRTRSTDTQYF.

This clonotype was counted at least ten times. V gene TRBV10-3 combines with J gene TRBJ1-5; D is unclear. The CDR3 covers 14 residues. CDR1 and CDR2 from the germline V gene are ENHRY and SYGVKD. The ends were cut back, 3 bases at V and 3 bases at J, with 9 bases in the middle. CDR3 in amino acids: CAISDARDNQPQHF. The CDR3 nucleotides are TGTGCCATCAGTGACGCTCGAGACAATCAGCCCCAGCATTTT.

This clonotype was counted only a few times. The V call is TRBV28, the J call TRBJ2-1, with TRBD1 as a possible D gene (6 bases). The germline CDR1 and CDR2 sequences are MDHEN and SYDVKM. This CDR3 region has 14 residues. V was clipped by 8 bases and J by 5 bases, with 16 bases between them. The CDR3 DNA reads TGTGCCAGCGAATACAGGGACGGTAACAATGAGCAGTTCTTC. Protein product: CASEYRDGNNEQFF.

This clonotype was counted a few times. V is TRBV27 and J is TRBJ2-1, with 10 bases fitting TRBD2. Trimming at V came to 5 bases and at J to 7 bases, leaving 14 bases not matched to a gene. The CDR3 extends over 17 amino acids. The germline V gene has CDR1 MNHEY and CDR2 SMNVEV (reference sequence). CDR3: CASSNSGGAVAGNEQFF. The CDR3 region has the DNA TGTGCCAGCAGTAACAGCGGGGGGGCCGTGGCCGGGAATGAGCAGTTCTTC.

This clonotype was counted many times. This chain's CDR3 is CASSSGRLTAEQFF. CDR3 sequence (DNA): TGTGCCAGCAGTAGCGGAAGATTGACTGCTGAGCAGTTCTTC. The gene calls are TRBV9 and TRBJ2-1, with D perhaps TRBD2 (6 bases). V was clipped by 5 bases and J by 9 bases, with 18 bases between them. The CDR3 consists of 14 residues. The germline V gene encodes CDR1 SGDLS and CDR2 YYNGEE.

This clonotype was recorded many times. The chain carries TRBV5-1 and TRBJ2-1; 8 bases map to TRBD2. Trimming cost V 1 base and J 6 bases; bases outside gene matches: 6. CDR1 and CDR2 from the germline V gene are SGHRS and YFSETQ. The CDR3 is made up of 15 amino acids. CDR3 nucleotide sequence: TGCGCCAGCAGCTTGAGGACGGGAGGGCCCAATGAGCAGTTCTTC. It translates to CASSLRTGGPNEQFF.

This clonotype was seen a handful of times. The chain couples TRBV12-3 or TRBV12-4 to TRBJ1-5, with D perhaps matching TRBD1 (6 bases). The CDR3 totals 15 residues. Trimming removed 3 bases from V and 3 bases from J, with 12 bases in between. CDR3 protein: CASSFRRDTNQPQHF. The CDR3 DNA follows: TGTGCCAGCAGTTTCCGTCGGGACACCAATCAGCCCCAGCATTTT.

This clonotype was detected ten times or more. The chain carries TRBV29-1 and TRBJ1-1; D might be TRBD1 (5 bases). Trimming took 4 bases from V and 6 from J, leaving 9 bases between them. This CDR3 comprises 11 residues. CDR1 is SQVTM, CDR2 ANQGSEA, per germline. The CDR3 reads CSVGGGSEAFF. CDR3 bases: TGCAGCGTTGGCGGGGGGTCTGAAGCTTTCTTT.